This TCR beta chain was observed in a study of sequential checkpoint blockade in melanoma. Study-wide context: Arm A got nivolumab then ipilimumab; arm B the reverse, 1:1. Both treatment sequences were followed by maintenance nivolumab.

The CDR3 is made up of 16 amino acids. Germline CDR1 and CDR2: MGHDK and SYGVNS. V lost 5 bases, J lost 2 bases, and 4 bases stayed unmatched. TCRdb's copy holds only in-frame clones and misses some; the assay was immunoSEQ multiplex PCR. The sample shows about 18,000 clones, about 66% of them seen only once. Treatment here: randomized to nivolumab then ipilimumab (arm A) or the reverse (arm B). DNA-damaging chemotherapy had not been given to any patient beforehand. From thawed PBMCs, live CD3+CD8+ cells negative for CD19 and CD56 were sorted. V is TRBV25-1 and J is TRBJ2-6; 9 bases agree with TRBD1. This receptor was obtained from a human donor with melanoma. The sequencing used CD8+ T cells sorted from blood (inferred from file names), collected from a patient given nivolumab and ipilimumab in sequence. The CDR3 coding sequence is TGTGCCAGCAGTTGGAACAGGGGGCCTGGGGCCAACGTCCTGACTTTC. Amino acid sequence: CASSWNRGPGANVLTF.